The clone carrying this T cell receptor (beta chain) was detected many times. The data were obtained in a study of CD8 T cells in ankylosing spondylitis. Using its own MiXCR run on the 5' RACE reads, TCRdb lists one record per CDR3 protein. The sample lists roughly 180,000 distinct CDR3 sequences; around 10% were seen once. The source material was blood, either unsorted or a sorted T cell fraction (not recorded which). This clonotype was obtained from a male donor with ankylosing spondylitis or in good health (not recorded which).

CDR3 bases: TGCAGCGTACAGGTCCCCGGGGAGCTGTTTTTT. This translates into CSVQVPGELFF. The rearrangement uses TRBV29-1 and TRBJ2-2; possibly TRBD1 for D (5 bases). Between the trimmed V and J ends, which lost 6 bases and 6 bases, there was a span of 8 bases. Germline loops: CDR1 SQVTM, CDR2 ANQGSEA. This CDR3 has 11 amino acids.